This record looks at one TCR beta chain sequence and its context. V was shortened by 3 bases and J by 7 bases, with 13 bases between the two germline ends. The CDR3 length is 15 residues. Germline V gene sequence: CDR1 LGHDT, CDR2 YNNKEL (reference sequence). These data originate in a study of blood T cell repertoires in COVID-19. Overall study context: From T cells, B-cell-depleted T cells, or PBMCs came the material, which was cDNA or gDNA.

Produced via immunoSEQ multiplex PCR; TCRdb's table is partial and in-frame only. The sample shows about 140,000 clones, roughly 81% of them seen only once. Ages ranged from about 18 to 89 years, with residence in about 24 US areas. Donors were grouped by their self-reported clinical history. This TCR was sampled from a woman in her forties or fifties with acute COVID-19. Sequencing used PBMCs or T cells enriched from blood (not recorded which). The V gene is TRBV3-1 (or the pseudogene TRBV3-2), the J gene TRBJ1-6; possible D gene TRBD1, 5 bases. CDR3 nucleotide sequence: TGTGCCAGCAGCCATGCGGGGACGGAAAATTCACCCCTCCACTTT. Encoded protein: CASSHAGTENSPLHF.